The clone carrying this T cell receptor beta chain came up many times. Its antigen is not identified. These data belong to a study of blood T cells in healthy people across ages. The donors, all healthy, were Caucasians living in Russia, aged roughly 6 to 100. Study-wide results and caveats: Whereas aged donors had fewer naive CD4+ cells, long-lived donors had more of them and higher diversity.

Using a J-beta primer mix together with a sample-barcoded 5' primer, a second PCR was run for roughly 6 to 12 cycles. A template-switch adaptor containing 12 random nucleotides labeled each cDNA molecule. Each sample provided no less than 3 million CDR3-containing paired-end reads. TCRdb reanalysed the 5' RACE reads using MiXCR and keeps one entry per CDR3 protein. The sample holds 850,000 to 950,000 distinct CDR3 sequences, more than 25% seen once. What was sequenced was blood. This sequence was found in a woman at least 80 years old in good health.

The CDR3 region has the DNA TGTGCCAGCACCAGTCAGGGAGGATCCTACGAGCAGTACTTC. Amino acid sequence: CASTSQGGSYEQYF. The chain links TRBV21-1 to TRBJ2-7; no check of the table's D call, TRBD2, against the DNA was made. TRBV21-1 is a recognized pseudogene. This CDR3 region has 14 residues.